The rows below give T cell receptor beta chains drawn from one sample of a study of blood T cell repertoires in COVID-19. Clones were read by immunoSEQ multiplex PCR, and TCRdb kept only the in-frame ones, dropping some. The repertoire includes about 62,000 clones, around four fifths of them detected once, and about 5.9% sits in the top ten. Sequenced input: peripheral blood. The receptors were gathered from a human donor in a cohort sampled during active COVID-19. The CDR3 runs from the conserved cysteine through the conserved F or W. The D gene is left open where the match is weak. Size tells how often a clone was seen (once, few, many) or the class of an expanded clone, and some rows leave it out.

CDR3 protein,CDR3 DNA,clone size,D gene,CDR3 length,J gene,V gene
CASSSGQPYSYEQYF,TGTGCCAGCAGCTCTGGACAGCCTTACTCCTACGAGCAGTACTTC,few,-,15,TRBJ2-7,TRBV5-4
CASGPLASGGGETQYF,TGCGCCAGCGGACCACTTGCTAGCGGGGGAGGGGAGACCCAGTACTTC,-,TRBD2,16,TRBJ2-5,TRBV5-1
CASSSGGDYGYTF,TGTGCCAGCAGCTCAGGGGGCGACTATGGCTACACCTTC,-,TRBD1,13,TRBJ1-2,TRBV7-9
CASSPRGGSIGELFF,TGTGCCAGCAGCCCTCGGGGGGGATCAATCGGGGAGCTGTTTTTT,-,TRBD2,15,TRBJ2-2,TRBV7-7
CSASGPGFREQYF,TGCAGTGCTAGTGGTCCTGGTTTTCGGGAGCAGTACTTC,-,-,13,TRBJ2-7,TRBV20-1
CASSYRYNSPLHF,TGTGCCAGCTCTTATCGCTATAATTCACCCCTCCACTTT,-,-,13,TRBJ1-6,TRBV6-5
CASTFLGTGVGYTF,TGTGCCAGCACCTTTTTGGGGACAGGGGTCGGCTACACCTTC,once,TRBD1,14,TRBJ1-2,TRBV3-1/TRBV3-2
CASWEHLLRAEAFF,TGTGCCTCCTGGGAGCATCTTTTAAGAGCTGAAGCTTTCTTT,-,-,14,TRBJ1-1,TRBV6-5
CASPILGGGTDTQYF,TGTGCCAGTCCAATTTTAGGAGGGGGCACAGATACGCAGTATTTT,-,-,15,TRBJ2-3,TRBV2
CASSVGGIKETQYF,TGTGCCAGCAGCGTAGGAGGGATTAAAGAGACCCAGTACTTC,once,-,14,TRBJ2-5,TRBV9
CANPDRERGPQHF,TGTGCCAACCCGGACAGGGAAAGGGGGCCCCAGCATTTT,-,TRBD1,13,TRBJ1-5,TRBV24-1
CASSRTGTGNEKLFF,TGCGCCAGCAGCAGGACCGGGACAGGGAATGAAAAACTGTTTTTT,once,TRBD1,15,TRBJ1-4,TRBV5-1
CASSSGLARGNEQFF,TGTGCTAGCAGCTCCGGACTAGCCCGAGGGAATGAGCAGTTCTTC,-,TRBD2,15,TRBJ2-1,TRBV7-7
CASSPGQGHTGELFF,TGTGCCAGCAGTCCGGGACAGGGCCACACCGGGGAGCTGTTTTTT,-,TRBD1,15,TRBJ2-2,TRBV7-9
CASSLMGQGEAFF,TGCGCCAGCAGCTTGATGGGGCAAGGTGAAGCTTTCTTT,-,-,13,TRBJ1-1,TRBV5-1
CASSFGHESNSPLHF,TGCGCCAGCAGCTTTGGACATGAGTCCAATTCACCCCTCCACTTT,once,-,15,TRBJ1-6,TRBV5-1
CASSVNRATEAFF,TGTGCCAGCAGCGTTAACAGGGCTACTGAAGCTTTCTTT,-,-,13,TRBJ1-1,TRBV6-5
CASSRTGPAYEQYF,TGTGCCAGCAGCAGGACAGGTCCGGCCTACGAGCAGTACTTC,few,TRBD1,14,TRBJ2-7,TRBV5-4
CASTTGLWAYGYTF,TGTGCCAGTACCACAGGGTTGTGGGCTTATGGCTACACCTTC,few,-,14,TRBJ1-2,TRBV19
CASSYSSSEAGDWTDTQYF,TGTGCCAGCAGTTACTCGAGTTCGGAAGCGGGAGATTGGACAGATACGCAGTATTTT,-,TRBD2,19,TRBJ2-3,TRBV6-2/TRBV6-3
CASSPQGPLTEAFF,TGTGCCAGCTCACCACAGGGGCCTCTCACTGAAGCTTTCTTT,-,-,14,TRBJ1-1,TRBV18
CAPALACDTQYF,TGTGCCCCCGCCCTCGCGTGTGATACGCAGTATTTT,-,-,12,TRBJ2-3,TRBV21-1
CASRPGQGVETQYF,TGTGCCAGCAGGCCGGGACAGGGAGTAGAGACCCAGTACTTC,once,TRBD1,14,TRBJ2-5,TRBV6-6
CASSENASGNNEQFF,TGCGCCAGCAGTGAGAATGCTAGCGGGAACAATGAGCAGTTCTTC,-,TRBD2,15,TRBJ2-1,TRBV10-1
CASSRDRGITEAFF,TGTGCCAGCAGCCGGGACAGGGGGATCACTGAAGCTTTCTTT,once,TRBD1,14,TRBJ1-1,TRBV5-4
CASRDRDGNTIYF,TGTGCCAGCAGGGACAGGGATGGAAACACCATATATTTT,once,TRBD1,13,TRBJ1-3,TRBV6-5
CASSQDGAKAQHF,TGTGCCAGCAGCCAAGACGGAGCAAAGGCCCAGCATTTT,-,-,13,TRBJ1-5,TRBV3-1/TRBV3-2
CASRTSASYEQYF,TGTGCCAGCCGGACTAGCGCCTCCTACGAGCAGTACTTC,few,TRBD2,13,TRBJ2-7,TRBV2
CATSTGGSSENEQFF,TGCGCCACTTCAACTGGCGGGAGTTCAGAAAATGAGCAGTTCTTC,-,TRBD2,15,TRBJ2-1,TRBV5-1
CASSPFRTGAGYGYTF,TGTGCCAGCAGTCCCTTCCGGACAGGGGCAGGCTATGGCTACACCTTC,once,TRBD1,16,TRBJ1-2,TRBV28
CASSSGQGSYEQYF,TGTGCCAGCAGCTCGGGACAGGGTTCCTACGAGCAGTACTTC,few,TRBD1,14,TRBJ2-7,TRBV7-9
CASSLMADRHNNEQFF,TGCGCCAGCAGCTTGATGGCGGACAGGCATAACAATGAGCAGTTCTTC,-,TRBD1,16,TRBJ2-1,TRBV5-1
CAREPYQETQYF,TGTGCCAGAGAGCCGTACCAAGAGACCCAGTACTTC,-,-,12,TRBJ2-5,TRBV18
CASSEPKTTPASYEQYF,TGTGCCAGCAGTGAGCCTAAGACGACACCGGCCAGCTACGAGCAGTACTTC,-,-,17,TRBJ2-7,TRBV6-4
CASSLGIVDRVGKNIQYF,TGTGCCAGCAGTCTTGGAATTGTTGACAGGGTGGGAAAAAACATTCAGTACTTC,-,TRBD1,18,TRBJ2-4,TRBV5-4
CASSLEAGVSEQYF,TGCGCCAGCAGCTTGGAAGCGGGGGTGAGCGAGCAGTACTTC,-,TRBD2,14,TRBJ2-7,TRBV5-1
CASSLGGGESSPLHF,TGTGCCAGCAGCTTAGGGGGAGGGGAGAGTTCACCCCTCCACTTT,-,-,15,TRBJ1-6,TRBV7-9
CASSERMQGSNEQFF,TGTGCCAGCAGTGAACGAATGCAGGGGAGCAATGAGCAGTTCTTC,-,-,15,TRBJ2-1,TRBV6-1
CASRWDRTDYEQYF,TGTGCCTCTAGATGGGACAGGACCGACTACGAGCAGTACTTC,-,TRBD1,14,TRBJ2-7,TRBV30
CASGSGQDNAIYF,TGTGCTAGTGGCTCGGGACAGGATAATGCCATATATTTT,-,TRBD1,13,TRBJ1-3,TRBV12-5
CASSTYRETQYF,TGTGCCAGCAGTACCTACCGAGAGACCCAGTACTTC,-,-,12,TRBJ2-5,TRBV2
CASSPGDLYNEQFF,TGCGCCAGCAGCCCAGGGGATCTCTACAATGAGCAGTTCTTC,-,-,14,TRBJ2-1,TRBV5-1
CSASGSSGSTDTQYF,TGCAGTGCTAGTGGGTCTAGCGGGAGCACAGATACGCAGTATTTT,-,TRBD2,15,TRBJ2-3,TRBV20-1
CASSYAEDTEAFF,TGTGCCAGCAGCTACGCTGAGGACACTGAAGCTTTCTTT,-,-,13,TRBJ1-1,TRBV11-2
CASSSWTGSSYEQYF,TGTGCCAGCAGCTCCTGGACAGGGAGCTCCTACGAGCAGTACTTC,-,TRBD1,15,TRBJ2-7,TRBV5-6
CASSFGGAGNTIYF,TGTGCCAGCAGTTTCGGGGGGGCTGGAAACACCATATATTTT,-,-,14,TRBJ1-3,TRBV27
CASSSPGGYGYTF,TGTGCCAGCAGCTCTCCGGGCGGGTATGGCTACACCTTC,-,-,13,TRBJ1-2,TRBV5-4
CASSFSLGLGSSHPFYEQYF,TGTGCCAGCAGCTTTAGCCTCGGACTAGGATCTTCTCATCCCTTCTACGAGCAGTACTTC,-,TRBD2,20,TRBJ2-7,TRBV5-5
CASSEVGLAGETQYF,TGTGCCAGCAGTGAAGTCGGGCTAGCTGGCGAGACCCAGTACTTC,-,-,15,TRBJ2-5,TRBV2
CASSPTPAGAGETQYF,TGTGCCAGCAGCCCGACCCCAGCGGGGGCCGGGGAGACCCAGTACTTC,-,TRBD2,16,TRBJ2-5,TRBV3-1/TRBV3-2